Given below is one TCR beta chain in context. CD8+ and CD4+ T cells circulating in blood were sequenced for TCR beta. The multiple sclerosis controls were treatment-naive patients affected by stable or active relapsing-remitting disease. The V end lost 2 bases, the J end lost 1 base, and 11 bases lay between the germline ends. Germline V CDR1 and CDR2: MNHEY, SVGEGT. CDR3 size: 15 residues. These data originate in a study of CD8 T cells in Susac syndrome. With random hexamers, reverse transcription was performed on about 0.5 to 1 ug of RNA. The amplification used immunoSEQ multiplex PCR on TCR beta CDR3; it spanned 54 Vbeta and 13 Jbeta. MiXCR, applied by TCRdb to the immunoSEQ multiplex PCR reads, yields one record per CDR3 protein. The profile shows about 290,000 distinct CDR3 sequences, 85% of them singletons.

The specimen sequenced was CD8+ T cells from PBMCs. The TCR sequence derives from a human donor with multiple sclerosis. The V call is TRBV6-2 or TRBV6-3, the J call TRBJ1-2, with D possibly matching TRBD1 (5 bases). CDR3 sequence reads: CASSYGGSDNYGYTF. The CDR3, as DNA: TGTGCCAGCAGTTACGGGGGAAGTGATAACTATGGCTACACCTTC.